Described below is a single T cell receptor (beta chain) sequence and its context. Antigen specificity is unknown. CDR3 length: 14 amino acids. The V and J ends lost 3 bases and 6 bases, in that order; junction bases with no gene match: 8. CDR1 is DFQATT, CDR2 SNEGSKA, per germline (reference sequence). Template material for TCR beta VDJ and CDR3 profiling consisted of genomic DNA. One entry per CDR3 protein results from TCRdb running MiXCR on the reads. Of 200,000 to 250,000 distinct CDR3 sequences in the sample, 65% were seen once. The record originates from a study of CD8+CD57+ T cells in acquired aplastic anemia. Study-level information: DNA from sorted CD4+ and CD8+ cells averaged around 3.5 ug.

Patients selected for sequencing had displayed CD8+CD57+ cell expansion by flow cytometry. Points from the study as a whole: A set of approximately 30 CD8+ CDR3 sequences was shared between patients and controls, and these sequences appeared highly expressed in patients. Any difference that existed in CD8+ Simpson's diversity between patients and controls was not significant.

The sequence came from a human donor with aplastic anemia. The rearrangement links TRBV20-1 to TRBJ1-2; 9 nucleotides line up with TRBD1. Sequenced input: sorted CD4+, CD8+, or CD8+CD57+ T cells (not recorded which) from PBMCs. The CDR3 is CSASGDRDIDGYTF. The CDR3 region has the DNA TGCAGTGCTAGTGGGGACAGGGATATTGATGGCTACACCTTC.